The 24 T cell receptor beta chains below were found in one sample sequenced in a study of T cell repertoires in cytomegalovirus infection. Via MiXCR, TCRdb re-called the reads, giving one row per CDR3 protein. The data hold under 850,000 distinct CDR3 sequences, with roughly 36% observed a single time. The sequencing sample was made of PBMCs. These receptors were obtained from a human donor in good health (CMV status not recorded). Some clones in this sample may be carry-over from other donors' samples.

This chain uses TRBV9 with TRBJ1-1, with TRBD1 matching over 9 bases. Germline trimming cut 0 bases from V and 1 base from J; bases unmatched to any gene: 4. CDR3 length: 16 amino acids. The germline gives CDR1 SGDLS, CDR2 YYNGEE. CDR3 nucleotides: TGTGCCAGCAGCGTAGTACAGGGGGCGTGGAACACTGAAGCTTTCTTT. Translating it yields CASSVVQGAWNTEAFF.

In this sample, this clonotype turned up a few times. V gene TRBV7-8 combines with J gene TRBJ1-3, with TRBD1 matching 9 bases. Germline CDR1 is SGHVS and CDR2 is FQNEAQ. The ends lost 0 bases at V and 4 bases at J; junction bases unmatched: 4. The CDR3 sequence is 16 residues long. CDR3 bases: TGTGCCAGCAGCTTAGCTGGACAGGGGTTAGGAAACACCATATATTTT. It yields the protein CASSLAGQGLGNTIYF.

The rearrangement uses TRBV4-1 and TRBJ2-7; no definite D call. The V end lost 0 bases, the J end lost 3 bases, and 21 bases lay between the germline ends. This CDR3 spans 18 amino acids. Germline CDR1 and CDR2: MGHRA and YSYEKL. DNA of the CDR3: TGCGCCAGCAGCCAAGACGCTCCCATGAGTGCCATAATCTACGAGCAGTACTTC. Its translation: CASSQDAPMSAIIYEQYF.

With respect to this clonotype: One junction end disagrees with the germline gene, perhaps due to a read error. The V and J genes are TRBV12-3 or TRBV12-4 and TRBJ1-5; maybe TRBD1 (5 bases). The CDR3 has 12 residues. The chain's CDR3 is CAIMRGNHPQHF. CDR3 sequence (DNA): TGTGCCATCATGCGGGGCAATCATCCCCAGCATTTT.

The V call is TRBV12-3 or TRBV12-4, the J call TRBJ1-6; tentatively, D is TRBD1 (5 bases). V was shortened by 6 bases and J by 9 bases, with 21 bases between the two germline ends. The CDR3 length is 16 residues. CDR3 sequence (DNA): TGTGCCAGCAGAATCTCAGGGTTGGGCCCGGGTTCACCCCTCCACTTT. Its protein is CASRISGLGPGSPLHF.

The chain carries TRBV7-8 and TRBJ1-4; D is uncertain. Germline V gives CDR1 SGHVS, CDR2 FQNEAQ. V lost 0 bases and J 1 base, leaving 6 bases between the germline ends. This CDR3 is 15 amino acids long. CDR3 in amino acids: CASSLAWGTNEKLFF. CDR3 nucleotides: TGTGCCAGCAGCTTAGCGTGGGGAACTAATGAAAAACTGTTTTTT.

This clonotype was recorded many times. The genes are TRBV7-2 and TRBJ2-7; 11 bases are shared with TRBD1. The germline V gene encodes CDR1 SGHTA and CDR2 FQGNSA. This CDR3 is 15 amino acids long. J was trimmed by 4 bases and V by 5 bases; bases with no gene match: 7. CDR3 in amino acids: CASSLDRGRGYEQYF. The CDR3, as DNA: TGTGCCAGCAGCCTGGACAGGGGGCGAGGTTACGAGCAGTACTTC. The whole variable domain, filled in from reference TRBV7-2 and TRBJ2-7, reads GAGVSQSPSNKVTEKGKDVELRCDPISGHTALYWYRQSLGQGLEFLIYFQGNSAPDKSGLPSDRFSAERTGGSVSTLTIQRTQQEDSAVYLCASSLDRGRGYEQYFGPGTRLTVT.

In the case of this clonotype: One end of the junction varies from germline; a read error may be responsible. The CDR3 spells CSSSQWKRDTDTQYF. The CDR3 DNA reads as TGTTCCAGCAGCCAGTGGAAACGGGACACAGATACGCAGTATTTT. The chain links TRBV3-1 to TRBJ2-3; D possibly corresponds to TRBD2 (5 bases). CDR1 is LGHDT and CDR2 is YNNKEL in the germline V gene (reference sequence). The CDR3 covers 15 residues.

This clonotype was recorded a few times. The V call is TRBV7-6, the J call TRBJ1-1, with D perhaps TRBD1 (6 bases). V lost 1 base, J lost 5 bases, and 14 bases lay in between. The germline V gene encodes CDR1 SGHVS and CDR2 FNYEAQ. This CDR3 spans 15 amino acids. The DNA of the CDR3 is TGTGCCAGCAGCTTAGTCCCCCGTAGGGGGACTGAAGCTTTCTTT. Protein product: CASSLVPRRGTEAFF.

This clonotype was detected many times. The chain employs TRBV6-1 and TRBJ2-3, with D unclear. Trimming took 6 bases from V and 4 from J, leaving 8 bases between them. The germline gives CDR1 MNHNS, CDR2 SASEGT. The CDR3 loop spans 12 amino acids. CDR3: CASSPGSDTQYF. The CDR3, as DNA: TGTGCCAGCAGCCCAGGCTCAGATACGCAGTATTTT.

As DNA, the CDR3 is TGTGCCAGCAGCCGCGCCGGGCACCCTAGCTCCTACGAGCAGTACTTC. Translating gives CASSRAGHPSSYEQYF. The chain has TRBV7-2 and TRBJ2-7; D ambiguous. Trimming shortened V by 5 bases and J by 0 bases, and 17 bases separated the two germline ends. The CDR3 consists of 16 residues. Germline V gene sequence: CDR1 SGHTA, CDR2 FQGNSA.

The count of this clonotype is one. J is TRBJ1-2 and V is TRBV25-1; D is unclear. Germline V gives CDR1 MGHDK, CDR2 SYGVNS. V lost 2 bases to trimming and J lost 2 bases, with 9 bases between them. The CDR3 sequence is 14 residues long. CDR3 sequence (DNA): TGTGCCAGCAGTGAAACCCGGACGAACTATGGCTACACCTTC. Its translation: CASSETRTNYGYTF.

This clonotype was detected a few times. This chain uses TRBV12-3 or TRBV12-4 with TRBJ1-6; D is uncertain. V lost 1 base and J 5 bases, leaving 6 bases between the germline ends. The CDR3 covers 14 residues. Here the CDR3 reads CASSLGTNNSPLHF. The DNA for the CDR3 is TGTGCCAGCAGTTTAGGGACTAATAATTCACCCCTCCACTTT.

This chain connects TRBV6-5 to TRBJ2-5; 9 positions agree with TRBD1. V gave up 5 bases and J gave up 5 bases; unmatched junction bases: 12. The CDR3 totals 16 residues. Germline-derived CDR1 and CDR2 are MNHEY and SVGAGI. CDR3: CASSGIRDRDSETQYF. The CDR3 nucleotides read TGTGCCAGCAGTGGGATCCGGGACAGGGATTCGGAGACCCAGTACTTC.

This clonotype has only a few counts. V usage is TRBV11-1 and J usage is TRBJ1-1, with D hard to call. The CDR3 spans 14 residues. Germline V gene lookup returns CDR1 SGHAT and CDR2 FQDESV (reference sequence). V was cut by 3 bases and J by 4 bases, with 12 bases left in between. The CDR3 region is CASSFWERSTEAFF. The CDR3 region has the DNA TGTGCCAGCAGCTTCTGGGAGCGGAGCACTGAAGCTTTCTTT.

The V and J genes are TRBV20-1 and TRBJ2-2; D gene unclear. V lost 5 bases and J lost 2, with 18 bases in between. The CDR3 runs to 16 residues. In germline, CDR1 is DFQATT, CDR2 SNEGSKA (reference sequence). CDR3 nucleotide sequence: TGCAGTGCTCTACCTTGGGCCTCGGGCAACACCGGGGAGCTGTTTTTT. It yields the protein CSALPWASGNTGELFF.

The J gene is TRBJ2-2, the V gene TRBV28, with TRBD2 matching over 12 bases. This CDR3 region has 17 residues. Germline trimming cut 3 bases from V and 4 bases from J; bases unmatched to any gene: 6. The V gene's germline CDR1 is MDHEN and CDR2 SYDVKM. The CDR3 DNA sequence: TGTGCCAGCAGTTTCCCCCCGGGACTAGCGGGCACCGGGGAGCTGTTTTTT. Amino acids: CASSFPPGLAGTGELFF.

Many counts were recorded for this clonotype. The chain combines TRBV7-8 with TRBJ1-5, with D possibly matching TRBD1 (5 bases). Trimming took off 0 bases at V and 4 bases at J, with 13 bases between the two ends. Germline CDR1 and CDR2: SGHVS and FQNEAQ. The CDR3 covers 16 residues. CDR3 protein: CASSLAGAGGNQPQHF. The CDR3 region has the DNA TGTGCCAGCAGCTTAGCTGGGGCAGGAGGAAATCAGCCCCAGCATTTT. The full variable domain, rest sourced from reference TRBV7-8 and TRBJ1-5, is GAGVSQSPRYKVAKRGQDVALRCDPISGHVSLFWYQQALGQGPEFLTYFQNEAQLDKSGLPSDRFFAERPEGSVSTLKIQRTQQEDSAVYLCASSLAGAGGNQPQHFGDGTRLSIL.

J is TRBJ2-7 and V is TRBV27, with 7 bases aligning to TRBD1. From germline, CDR1 is MNHEY and CDR2 SMNVEV (reference sequence). V lost 3 bases, J lost 2 bases, and 10 bases stayed unmatched. The CDR3 totals 16 residues. CDR3 DNA sequence: TGTGCCAGCAGTTTTTTGTCGGGACAGACGCCCTACGAGCAGTACTTC. This translates into CASSFLSGQTPYEQYF.

This clonotype appeared a few times. V is TRBV11-1 and J is TRBJ1-4; 9 nucleotides line up with TRBD1. Trimming cost V 5 bases and J 8 bases; bases outside gene matches: 6. The CDR3 runs to 14 residues. Germline V gives CDR1 SGHAT, CDR2 FQDESV (reference sequence). CDR3 region: CASSPGQGEEKLFF. The DNA for the CDR3 is TGTGCCAGCAGCCCGGGACAGGGTGAAGAAAAACTGTTTTTT.

This clonotype was found once. This chain connects TRBV10-3 to TRBJ1-1; the D is unclear. Germline CDR1 is ENHRY and CDR2 is SYGVKD. CDR3 length: 14 residues. The V end lost 3 bases, the J end lost 0 bases, and 8 bases lay between the germline ends. In DNA, the CDR3 is TGTGCCATCAGTGAAACAGCTTTGAACACTGAAGCTTTCTTT. Amino acids: CAISETALNTEAFF.

The chain employs TRBV6-5 and TRBJ1-2; D may be TRBD1 (5 bases). The CDR3 sequence is 14 residues long. CDR1 is MNHEY, CDR2 SVGAGI, per germline. V shed 0 bases and J shed 8 bases, with 13 bases lying between them. CDR3 coding DNA: TGTGCCAGCAGTTACTCGGCAGGGTTGCAGGGCTACACCTTC. This translates into CASSYSAGLQGYTF.

J is TRBJ1-1 and V is TRBV20-1, with a weak D call TRBD1 (5 bases). There are 12 residues in the CDR3. V was trimmed by 8 bases and J by 6 bases, leaving 16 bases between them. Germline CDR1 DFQATT, CDR2 SNEGSKA (reference sequence). The CDR3 loop reads CSQWGRSAEAFF. The CDR3 bases are TGCAGTCAGTGGGGGAGGAGCGCTGAAGCTTTCTTT.

The rearrangement links TRBV5-1 to TRBJ2-3; no firm D call. The CDR3 loop spans 15 amino acids. CDR1 is SGHRS and CDR2 is YFSETQ in the germline V gene. The V end was cut by 0 bases, the J end by 4 bases, with 12 bases between. The CDR3 bases are TGCGCCAGCAGCTTGGAGGGTCATGATGCAGATACGCAGTATTTT. It is translated as CASSLEGHDADTQYF.